In this sample, the clone carrying this TCR beta chain turned up a few times. The antigen remains unidentified. This sample is part of a study of T cells after yellow fever vaccination. Study as a whole: Where fractions had low cell numbers, libraries were prepared from them with the SMART-Seq v4 Ultra Low Input RNA kit.

Study-level points and caveats: Weaker overall, the secondary response nonetheless peaked faster (day 5 versus 15). Clonotypes appearing in both CD4 and CD8 compartments existed, and their share was small.

Germline loops: CDR1 DFQATT, CDR2 SNEGSKA (reference sequence). The CDR3 contains 15 residues. J gave up 2 bases and V 6 bases, and 7 bases lay outside the gene matches. In making TCR cDNA, 5'RACE template switching added a universal primer site and UMIs to it. TCRdb itself ran the 5' RACE reads through MiXCR, one entry per CDR3 protein. Here the sample spans nearly 550,000 distinct CDR3 sequences, less than 20% being singletons. Here the sequenced sample was PBMCs, taken 15 days after the yellow fever booster vaccination. The V gene is TRBV20-1, the J gene TRBJ2-2, with 9 nucleotides matching TRBD1. This sequence was found in a man aged 25-45 years who received the YFV17D yellow fever vaccine. CDR3 in amino acids: CSAPRQGGNTGELFF. The CDR3 DNA reads as TGCAGTGCCCCTCGACAGGGGGGCAACACCGGGGAGCTGTTTTTT.